A selection of T cell receptor beta chains follows, all from one sample in a study of cytomegalovirus exposure and HLA in healthy donors. Profiled with immunoSEQ multiplex PCR; TCRdb holds only in-frame clones, not every one. The table has approximately 190,000 clones, roughly 87% seen once. Sequencing was done on a sample of PBMCs. The origin of the receptors is a boy aged 2 to 9 in good health and CMV-seronegative. Each CDR3 is given with its conserved first and last residue. A D gene is named only where the DNA matches it firmly. A row's size may be missing; if present it is once, few, many or a size class.

clone size: -; CDR3 length: 15; J gene: TRBJ2-5; V gene: TRBV5-4; D gene: -; CDR3 DNA: TGTGCCAGCAGCTTGACGGGAGAAGCGAGAGAGACCCAGTACTTC; CDR3 protein: CASSLTGEARETQYF
clone size: -; CDR3 length: 15; J gene: TRBJ2-1; V gene: TRBV30; D gene: TRBD2; CDR3 DNA: TGTGCCTGGAGGCGTCTAGCGGGAGCTAACAATGAGCAGTTCTTC; CDR3 protein: CAWRRLAGANNEQFF
clone size: -; CDR3 length: 13; J gene: TRBJ1-1; V gene: TRBV10-3; D gene: -; CDR3 DNA: TGTGCCACTGATCGGGGAGGGAACACTGAAGCTTTCTTT; CDR3 protein: CATDRGGNTEAFF
clone size: -; CDR3 length: 15; J gene: TRBJ2-5; V gene: TRBV19; D gene: -; CDR3 DNA: TGTGCCAGTAGTTTAGATTCGAGGGGAGGAAAGACCCAGTACTTC; CDR3 protein: CASSLDSRGGKTQYF
clone size: -; CDR3 length: 15; J gene: TRBJ1-5; V gene: TRBV4-1; D gene: -; CDR3 DNA: TGCGCCAGCAGCCAGCGGCAGGGCGGCAATCAGCCCCAGCATTTT; CDR3 protein: CASSQRQGGNQPQHF
clone size: few; CDR3 length: 12; J gene: TRBJ1-5; V gene: TRBV13; D gene: -; CDR3 DNA: TGTGCCAGCAGCTCCCTAGGTCAGCCCCAGCATTTT; CDR3 protein: CASSSLGQPQHF
clone size: -; CDR3 length: 15; J gene: TRBJ2-5; V gene: TRBV28; D gene: TRBD1; CDR3 DNA: TGTGCCAGCAGTGGTACTACGGGACAGCCAAAAGAGCAGTACTTC; CDR3 protein: CASSGTTGQPKEQYF
clone size: -; CDR3 length: 15; J gene: TRBJ1-5; V gene: TRBV19; D gene: -; CDR3 DNA: TGTGCCAGTAGTATTGGGCAGTTGGGCAATCAGCCCCAGCATTTT; CDR3 protein: CASSIGQLGNQPQHF
clone size: -; CDR3 length: 14; J gene: TRBJ1-6; V gene: TRBV19; D gene: -; CDR3 DNA: TGTGCCAGTAAGGTTCAGACTCCTAATTCACCCCTCCACTTT; CDR3 protein: CASKVQTPNSPLHF
clone size: -; CDR3 length: 14; J gene: TRBJ1-1; V gene: TRBV6-5; D gene: -; CDR3 DNA: TGTGCCAGCAGCCGCGATCGGGGGGCCACTGAAGCTTTCTTT; CDR3 protein: CASSRDRGATEAFF
clone size: once; CDR3 length: 13; J gene: TRBJ2-5; V gene: TRBV30; D gene: TRBD2; CDR3 DNA: TGTGCCTGGCGGGTTCCGGGAGGAGAGACCCAGTACTTC; CDR3 protein: CAWRVPGGETQYF
clone size: -; CDR3 length: 16; J gene: TRBJ1-4; V gene: TRBV4-2; D gene: -; CDR3 DNA: TGTGCCAGCAGCCAAGTTCTTCCAGGGGAGAATGAAAAACTGTTTTTT; CDR3 protein: CASSQVLPGENEKLFF
clone size: -; CDR3 length: 12; J gene: TRBJ2-7; V gene: TRBV28; D gene: -; CDR3 DNA: TGTGCCAGCAGCGATACAGGCGTCGAGCAGTACTTC; CDR3 protein: CASSDTGVEQYF
clone size: -; CDR3 length: 15; J gene: TRBJ2-1; V gene: TRBV29-1; D gene: TRBD1; CDR3 DNA: TGCAGCGTCCACGAATTGACAGGGTGGGACAATGAGCAGTTCTTC; CDR3 protein: CSVHELTGWDNEQFF
clone size: -; CDR3 length: 14; J gene: TRBJ1-4; V gene: TRBV30; D gene: TRBD1; CDR3 DNA: TGTGCCCAGAACAGGGGGCCGCTCGAGGAAAAACTGTTTTTT; CDR3 protein: CAQNRGPLEEKLFF
clone size: -; CDR3 length: 15; J gene: TRBJ2-7; V gene: TRBV6-5; D gene: -; CDR3 DNA: TGTGCCAGCAGACCAAGGCAGGGTCTCTTGTACGAGCAGTACTTC; CDR3 protein: CASRPRQGLLYEQYF
clone size: -; CDR3 length: 19; J gene: TRBJ2-2; V gene: TRBV28; D gene: TRBD2; CDR3 DNA: TGTGCCAGCAGGGGGACTAGCGGGAGCCAGATGAATATGGCCGGGGAGCTGTTTTTT; CDR3 protein: CASRGTSGSQMNMAGELFF
clone size: few; CDR3 length: 9; J gene: TRBJ2-1; V gene: TRBV6-4; D gene: -; CDR3 DNA: TGTGCCGGCGTCTGGAGGCAGTTCTTC; CDR3 protein: CAGVWRQFF
clone size: once; CDR3 length: 16; J gene: TRBJ2-7; V gene: TRBV25-1; D gene: -; CDR3 DNA: TGTGCCAGCAGTGAAGGATCGGGCAGGGTGAAGAACGAGCAGTACTTC; CDR3 protein: CASSEGSGRVKNEQYF
clone size: -; CDR3 length: 14; J gene: TRBJ2-2; V gene: TRBV7-9; D gene: -; CDR3 DNA: TGTGCCAGTAACGAGCGGTCCGGGACCGGGGAGCTGTTTTTT; CDR3 protein: CASNERSGTGELFF
clone size: -; CDR3 length: 15; J gene: TRBJ1-5; V gene: TRBV30; D gene: -; CDR3 DNA: TGTGCCTGGAGTCGCCCCACAGGGCTTGTTCAGCCCCAGCATTTT; CDR3 protein: CAWSRPTGLVQPQHF
clone size: few; CDR3 length: 16; J gene: TRBJ1-4; V gene: TRBV4-1; D gene: TRBD1; CDR3 DNA: TGCGCCAGCAGCCAAGAACAGGGGTTCCCTAGTGAAAAACTGTTTTTT; CDR3 protein: CASSQEQGFPSEKLFF
clone size: -; CDR3 length: 14; J gene: TRBJ2-1; V gene: TRBV7-6; D gene: TRBD2; CDR3 DNA: TGTGCCAGCAGCCCAGCGGGGGGCTTAGATGAGCAGTTCTTC; CDR3 protein: CASSPAGGLDEQFF
clone size: -; CDR3 length: 15; J gene: TRBJ2-5; V gene: TRBV6-5; D gene: -; CDR3 DNA: TGTGCCAGCAGCCCTCTTGACTGGAGACAAGAGACCCAGTACTTC; CDR3 protein: CASSPLDWRQETQYF
clone size: few; CDR3 length: 18; J gene: TRBJ2-7; V gene: TRBV5-1; D gene: TRBD2; CDR3 DNA: TGCGCCAGCAGCCTCCGACTAGCGGGAGGGAATAATCCCTACGAGCAGTACTTC; CDR3 protein: CASSLRLAGGNNPYEQYF
clone size: once; CDR3 length: 15; J gene: TRBJ2-1; V gene: TRBV11-2; D gene: TRBD2; CDR3 DNA: TGTGCCAGCAGCTTTACGACTAGCGGGGGTAATGAGCAGTTCTTC; CDR3 protein: CASSFTTSGGNEQFF
clone size: -; CDR3 length: 14; J gene: TRBJ1-2; V gene: TRBV2; D gene: -; CDR3 DNA: TGTGCCAGCAGTGAAGGGTTAGCTAACTATGGCTACACCTTC; CDR3 protein: CASSEGLANYGYTF
clone size: once; CDR3 length: 14; J gene: TRBJ2-7; V gene: TRBV28; D gene: -; CDR3 DNA: TGTGCCAGCAGTTTATGGGGGAGAAACTACGAGCAGTACTTC; CDR3 protein: CASSLWGRNYEQYF
clone size: -; CDR3 length: 10; J gene: TRBJ2-1; V gene: TRBV6-6; D gene: -; CDR3 DNA: TGTGCCAGCGGGAGTAATGAGCAGTTCTTC; CDR3 protein: CASGSNEQFF
clone size: -; CDR3 length: 17; J gene: TRBJ2-7; V gene: TRBV5-1; D gene: -; CDR3 DNA: TGCGCCAGCAGCTCTGCCCCGGAAGTAGCCGATACCTACGAGCAGTACTTC; CDR3 protein: CASSSAPEVADTYEQYF
clone size: -; CDR3 length: 15; J gene: TRBJ1-4; V gene: TRBV6-7; D gene: TRBD1; CDR3 DNA: TGTGCCAGCAGTCCCGGACAGGGGGCAGGGGAAAAACTGTTTTTT; CDR3 protein: CASSPGQGAGEKLFF
clone size: -; CDR3 length: 13; J gene: TRBJ1-1; V gene: TRBV27; D gene: -; CDR3 DNA: TGTGCCAGCAGTCCCGGGCCCAGGGTGGTAGCTTTCTTT; CDR3 protein: CASSPGPRVVAFF
clone size: -; CDR3 length: 17; J gene: TRBJ1-1; V gene: TRBV27; D gene: TRBD1; CDR3 DNA: TGTGCCAGCAAACGCCGCACCGGGACAGGGGGAGACACTGAAGCTTTCTTT; CDR3 protein: CASKRRTGTGGDTEAFF
clone size: -; CDR3 length: 14; J gene: TRBJ1-1; V gene: TRBV29-1; D gene: -; CDR3 DNA: TGCAGCGTTGAACCCTTGCTGGGGGGGGATGAAGCTTTCTTT; CDR3 protein: CSVEPLLGGDEAFF
clone size: -; CDR3 length: 15; J gene: TRBJ2-7; V gene: TRBV6-6; D gene: TRBD2; CDR3 DNA: TGTGCCAGCAGTTTTCTAGCGGGGACCTCCTACGAGCAGTACTTC; CDR3 protein: CASSFLAGTSYEQYF
clone size: few; CDR3 length: 14; J gene: TRBJ2-5; V gene: TRBV6-1; D gene: TRBD1; CDR3 DNA: TGTGCCAGCAGGGAGACAGGGGGCCAAGAGACCCAGTACTTC; CDR3 protein: CASRETGGQETQYF
clone size: -; CDR3 length: 16; J gene: TRBJ1-6; V gene: TRBV4-1; D gene: -; CDR3 DNA: TGCGCCAGCAGCCAAGGTAACACATTGGATAATTCACCCCTCCACTTT; CDR3 protein: CASSQGNTLDNSPLHF
clone size: -; CDR3 length: 15; J gene: TRBJ2-7; V gene: TRBV5-1; D gene: -; CDR3 DNA: TGCGCCAGCAGCCCCGGGGGGCAGCCAGCACACGAGCAGTACTTC; CDR3 protein: CASSPGGQPAHEQYF
clone size: -; CDR3 length: 12; J gene: TRBJ1-1; V gene: TRBV28; D gene: -; CDR3 DNA: TGTGCCAGCAGTTTCATCGACAAAGAGGCTTTCTTT; CDR3 protein: CASSFIDKEAFF
clone size: -; CDR3 length: 13; J gene: TRBJ2-4; V gene: TRBV18; D gene: -; CDR3 DNA: TGTGCCAGCTCACCCAGACACGGAAACATTCAGTACTTC; CDR3 protein: CASSPRHGNIQYF
clone size: -; CDR3 length: 16; J gene: TRBJ2-1; V gene: TRBV29-1; D gene: -; CDR3 DNA: TGCAGCGCCCTGTTAGAAGGACTGTCGGCTCTCAATGAGCAGTTCTTC; CDR3 protein: CSALLEGLSALNEQFF
clone size: -; CDR3 length: 15; J gene: TRBJ2-2; V gene: TRBV19; D gene: TRBD2; CDR3 DNA: TGTGCCAGTAGTATTAAGCGGGGGGCCCCCGGGGAGCTGTTTTTT; CDR3 protein: CASSIKRGAPGELFF
clone size: -; CDR3 length: 14; J gene: TRBJ2-3; V gene: TRBV27; D gene: -; CDR3 DNA: TGTGCCAGCAGTTTAAGCGACAGCACAGATACGCAGTATTTT; CDR3 protein: CASSLSDSTDTQYF
clone size: -; CDR3 length: 14; J gene: TRBJ1-6; V gene: TRBV2; D gene: -; CDR3 DNA: TGTGCCAGCAGGGGGGACACCCCTAATTCACCCCTCCACTTT; CDR3 protein: CASRGDTPNSPLHF
clone size: -; CDR3 length: 15; J gene: TRBJ1-1; V gene: TRBV19; D gene: -; CDR3 DNA: TGTGCCAGTAGTATAGATTTGGCGGGGAGGACTGAAGCTTTCTTT; CDR3 protein: CASSIDLAGRTEAFF
clone size: -; CDR3 length: 17; J gene: TRBJ2-1; V gene: TRBV18; D gene: -; CDR3 DNA: TGTGCCAGCTCACCCCCGTCCTGGGGGGTGGATTCCGATGAGCAGTTCTTC; CDR3 protein: CASSPPSWGVDSDEQFF
clone size: -; CDR3 length: 10; J gene: TRBJ2-7; V gene: TRBV2; D gene: -; CDR3 DNA: TGTGCCAGCAGGGGCCCCGAGCAGTACTTC; CDR3 protein: CASRGPEQYF
clone size: -; CDR3 length: 15; J gene: TRBJ1-1; V gene: TRBV9; D gene: TRBD1; CDR3 DNA: TGTGCCAGCAGCACCTCGACAGGGAGGAACACTGAAGCTTTCTTT; CDR3 protein: CASSTSTGRNTEAFF
clone size: once; CDR3 length: 13; J gene: TRBJ2-7; V gene: TRBV19; D gene: -; CDR3 DNA: TGTGCCAGTAGTCAATCGGTTACCTACGAGCAGTACTTC; CDR3 protein: CASSQSVTYEQYF
clone size: -; CDR3 length: 16; J gene: TRBJ2-2; V gene: TRBV28; D gene: -; CDR3 DNA: TGTGCCAGCAGTTTTGTCGGGACACAGGACACCGGGGAGCTGTTTTTT; CDR3 protein: CASSFVGTQDTGELFF
clone size: few; CDR3 length: 15; J gene: TRBJ1-2; V gene: TRBV4-1; D gene: -; CDR3 DNA: TGCGCCAGCAGCCAAGATTCCGCCGGGTTGAGGGGCTACACCTTC; CDR3 protein: CASSQDSAGLRGYTF
clone size: -; CDR3 length: 14; J gene: TRBJ2-3; V gene: TRBV2; D gene: -; CDR3 DNA: TGTGCCAGCAGTGATAGCTCCCGGGGAGATACGCAGTATTTT; CDR3 protein: CASSDSSRGDTQYF
clone size: -; CDR3 length: 16; J gene: TRBJ2-3; V gene: TRBV5-1; D gene: TRBD2; CDR3 DNA: TGCGCCAGCAGCAGAGGGACTAGCGCAGGTACAGATACGCAGTATTTT; CDR3 protein: CASSRGTSAGTDTQYF
clone size: -; CDR3 length: 16; J gene: TRBJ2-1; V gene: TRBV7-9; D gene: TRBD2; CDR3 DNA: TGTGCCAGCAGGGGGGCTAGCGGGAGCCGGGACAATGAGCAGTTCTTC; CDR3 protein: CASRGASGSRDNEQFF
clone size: -; CDR3 length: 15; J gene: TRBJ1-3; V gene: TRBV13; D gene: -; CDR3 DNA: TGTGCCAGCAGCTTGCCAGGGGCGGCTGGAAACACCATATATTTT; CDR3 protein: CASSLPGAAGNTIYF
clone size: -; CDR3 length: 14; J gene: TRBJ2-7; V gene: TRBV23-1; D gene: -; CDR3 DNA: TGCGCCAGCAGTCGCCCGGGGTTCCCCTACGAGCAGTACTTC; CDR3 protein: CASSRPGFPYEQYF
clone size: -; CDR3 length: 14; J gene: TRBJ1-2; V gene: TRBV28; D gene: TRBD1; CDR3 DNA: TGTGCCAGCAGTTCACTCGGGACAGGGGGCGGCTACACCTTC; CDR3 protein: CASSSLGTGGGYTF
clone size: once; CDR3 length: 19; J gene: TRBJ2-2; V gene: TRBV5-1; D gene: -; CDR3 DNA: TGCGCCAGCAGCGTTGATCCCGTGGACCCACGGGAATACACCGGGGAGCTGTTTTTT; CDR3 protein: CASSVDPVDPREYTGELFF
clone size: -; CDR3 length: 16; J gene: TRBJ1-4; V gene: TRBV6-4; D gene: -; CDR3 DNA: TGTGCCGGCAGTCCCCTAGGACAGTCGGATAATGAAAAACTGTTTTTT; CDR3 protein: CAGSPLGQSDNEKLFF
clone size: -; CDR3 length: 15; J gene: TRBJ2-6; V gene: TRBV18; D gene: -; CDR3 DNA: TGTGCCAGCTCACCACCCAATTCTGGGGCCAACGTCCTGACTTTC; CDR3 protein: CASSPPNSGANVLTF